The present T cell receptor beta chain was sequenced within a study of vaccination and CD4 T cells after COVID-19. Study summary: The convalescent population consisted of six males and four females, two of whom were of Hispanic ethnicity.

Between the trimmed V and J ends, which lost 1 base and 6 bases, there was a span of 16 bases. The CDR3 is 17 amino acids. With regard to this clonotype: Its antigen is currently unknown.

The treatment is: roughly 10-day PBMC culture with coronavirus spike peptide pools or control peptides (ViraFEST assay). Once obtained from cultured CD4+ T cells, the DNA was sequenced using the Oncomine TCR Beta short-read assay. In TCRdb, the PCR reads were re-called with MiXCR into one record per CDR3 protein. The data contain over 12,000 distinct CDR3 sequences, 33% of them singletons. The input for sequencing was CD4+ T cells from blood, cultured in vitro, taken after SARS-CoV-2 vaccination. The chain joins TRBV12-3 or TRBV12-4 to TRBJ1-6; maybe TRBD1 (6 bases). This sequence originates from a human donor who had recovered from COVID-19. The CDR3 sequence: CASSLGLSGTTNSPLHF. Here the CDR3 DNA reads TGTGCCAGCAGTTTAGGCCTGTCGGGGACAACTAATTCACCCCTCCACTTT.